This T cell receptor (beta chain) is drawn from a study of T cells in Graves' hyperthyroidism and ophthalmopathy. Broader study findings: The blood repertoire included most of the expanded thyroid clonotypes above 0.001.

RNA transcripts were the template for amplifying TCR beta CDR3 regions. Carried out on the TCR CDR3, a first-round RT-PCR used the HTBI primer set. MiXCR, run by TCRdb on the multiplex PCR reads, gives a single entry per CDR3 protein. The table has 650,000 to 800,000 distinct CDR3 sequences, nearly 45% seen once. Diagnoses were established using clinical symptoms, serum thyroxine and TRAb, thyroid ultrasound and orbital computed tomography. Germline lookup yields CDR1 ENHRY and CDR2 SYGVKD. The CDR3 spans 12 residues. About this clonotype itself: Its antigen is still unknown. The junction departs from the called germline gene at one end, perhaps through a read error.

The source of this sequence is an adult man with Graves' disease, either hyperthyroidism or ophthalmopathy (not recorded which). Sequencing input: peripheral blood or thyroid tissue (not recorded which). This chain uses TRBV10-3 with TRBJ1-4, with 7 bases that match TRBD1. The CDR3 DNA follows: TGTGCCATCAGCGACCCAACAGGGGTGAGGACTTTT. It translates to CAISDPTGVRTF.